This T cell receptor (beta chain) came from a study of cytomegalovirus exposure and HLA in healthy donors. Study-wide findings and caveats: Data from an earlier analysis indicated that most TCR beta V segments were productive either about 90% or about 30% of the time. The authors considered a cluster of highly shared sequence variants likely to be a sequencing artifact.

There are a few counts of this clone. The antigen remains undetermined. The CDR3 consists of 16 residues. Germline V CDR1 and CDR2: SGDLS, YYNGEE. V gave up 0 bases and J gave up 3 bases, with 10 bases separating them. PCR primers comprised 60 Vbeta and 13 Jbeta primers. Only in-frame clones appear in the TCRdb table, and some are missing; sequencing was by immunoSEQ multiplex PCR. Found here are some 130,000 clones, about 60% of them singletons; the top ten hold approximately 9.1%. The sample was PBMCs. This sequence originates from a man aged 40-49 years in good health and CMV-seropositive. The V call is TRBV9, the J call TRBJ1-6; D is uncertain. The CDR3 region is CASSVVQAIYNSPLHF. The CDR3 DNA is TGTGCCAGCAGCGTAGTTCAGGCGATCTATAATTCACCCCTCCACTTT. Based on the CDR3 plus reference TRBV9 and TRBJ1-6, the full variable domain is DSGVTQTPKHLITATGQRVTLRCSPRSGDLSVYWYQQSLDQGLQFLIQYYNGEERAKGNILERFSAQQFPDLHSELNLSSLELGDSALYFCASSVVQAIYNSPLHFGNGTRLTVT.